This is a list of T cell receptor beta chains from one sample in a study of OX40 agonist ivuxolimab in advanced cancers. Generated by immunoSEQ multiplex PCR, the TCRdb table keeps only in-frame clones and is missing some. The sample yields tens of thousands of clones, 80% to 90% seen once. Specimen: CD4+ or CD8+ T cells sorted from blood, collected in a trial of the OX40 agonist ivuxolimab. The receptors stem from an adult with an advanced solid tumor such as melanoma, head and neck, liver or kidney cancer. Each CDR3 is given without its conserved first and last residue.

cdr3_aa cdr3_length v_call
ASSLTSGGQLPQY 13 TRBV7-3
ASSGDKLLGTNTEAF 15 TRBV19
ASSQAYPSTDTQY 13 TRBV4-3
ASSKAWADTQY 11 TRBV19
ASSFLTYEQY 10 TRBV5-5
ASSLWTGEETQY 12 TRBV5-1
ASSLARGGREQY 12 TRBV7-2
ASSPRLAGGLEQF 13 TRBV4-2
ASSGQLAGSLGEQY 14 TRBV19
ASSESPLGSGANVLT 15 TRBV25-1
ASKGQSNQPQH 11 TRBV27
ASSSGGASGELF 12 TRBV19
ASSRAISGANVLT 13 TRBV27